The 28 T cell receptor beta chains below come from one sample, sequenced in a study of blood T cell repertoires in COVID-19 (dated by TCRdb to the early 2020s). To prepare the library, the immunoSEQ multiplex PCR assay was applied. TCRdb limited this immuneACCESS table to in-frame rearrangements with V and J called. A share of clones is missing; checked studies link under half to unresolved V genes, and the rest is unexplained. This sample is represented by around 300,000 clones; around 87% of them were singletons. The ten top clones hold 5.3% of the sample. The sequencing sample was made of PBMCs or T cells enriched from blood (not recorded which). The source of these receptors is a woman younger than 45 who had recovered from COVID-19.

The V call is TRBV15, the J call TRBJ1-4; 9 nucleotides match TRBD1. V shed 3 bases, J shed 5 bases, and the junction held 7 bases outside the gene matches. The germline CDR1 and CDR2 sequences are LNHNV and YYDKDF (reference sequence). This CDR3 has 16 residues. The CDR3 is CATSRMGQGVNEKLFF. The CDR3 DNA is TGTGCCACCAGCAGGATGGGACAGGGCGTAAATGAAAAACTGTTTTTT. Full variable domain (outside the CDR3, taken from reference TRBV15 and TRBJ1-4): DAMVIQNPRYQVTQFGKPVTLSCSQTLNHNVMYWYQQKSSQAPKLLFHYYDKDFNNEADTPDNFQSRRPNTSFCFLDIRSPGLGDTAMYLCATSRMGQGVNEKLFFGSGTQLSVL.

The gene calls are TRBV19 and TRBJ2-4, with 7 bases identical to TRBD1. This CDR3 comprises 13 residues. CDR1 and CDR2 (germline): LNHDA, SQIVND (reference sequence). V lost 5 bases to trimming and J lost 6 bases; unmatched junction nucleotides: 4. The CDR3, as DNA: TGTGCCAGTAGTGGCCGACAGGGAAACATTCAGTACTTC. This encodes CASSGRQGNIQYF.

J is TRBJ2-3 and V is TRBV5-1; D not resolved. With 4 bases removed from V and 6 bases from J, the gap between germline ends came to 12 bases. Germline V lookup: CDR1 SGHRS, CDR2 YFSETQ. The CDR3 totals 13 residues. The CDR3 loop reads CASSPLTLDTQYF. DNA of the CDR3: TGCGCCAGCAGCCCCCTCACATTGGATACGCAGTATTTT.

This sequence joins TRBV5-1 and TRBJ1-2; possibly TRBD1 for D (6 bases). This CDR3 has 14 amino acids. Trimming shortened V by 0 bases and J by 2 bases, and 8 bases separated the two germline ends. Germline lookup yields CDR1 SGHRS and CDR2 YFSETQ. The CDR3: CASSLDTGNYGYTF. The CDR3 DNA is TGCGCCAGCAGCTTGGACACAGGGAACTATGGCTACACCTTC.

A note on this clone: Other DNA sequences in this sample translate to the same CDR3. The J gene is TRBJ1-1, the V gene TRBV18; 10 nucleotides line up with TRBD1. Per germline, CDR1 KGHSH and CDR2 LQKENI. With 3 bases clipped from V and 6 bases from J, the junction kept 1 base outside the gene matches. This CDR3 contains 13 residues. CDR3 coding DNA: TGTGCCAGCTCACCCGGGACAGGGGCTGAAGCTTTCTTT. It yields the protein CASSPGTGAEAFF.

V and J are TRBV7-8 and TRBJ2-3; 13 bases are a match to TRBD2. The junction had 15 bases not matched to a gene; V was cut back by 6 bases and J by 3 bases. The CDR3 covers 19 residues. Germline values: CDR1 SGHVS, CDR2 FQNEAQ. In nucleotides, the CDR3 is TGTGCCAGCAGGCCAGCCGGGACTAGCGGGACCTGGGGAACAGATACGCAGTATTTT. Its protein product is CASRPAGTSGTWGTDTQYF.

The J gene is TRBJ1-6, the V gene TRBV6-4; D call uncertain. The CDR3 loop spans 14 amino acids. V shed 4 bases and J shed 4 bases, with 8 bases lying between them. Germline CDR1 is MRHNA and CDR2 is SNTAGT. CDR3 region: CASSVTIYNSPLHF. CDR3 nucleotide sequence: TGTGCCAGCAGTGTGACTATTTATAATTCACCCCTCCACTTT.

The chain has TRBV19 and TRBJ1-2; 7 bases agree with TRBD1. The CDR3 contains 13 residues. Germline CDR1 is LNHDA and CDR2 is SQIVND (reference sequence). J gave up 3 bases and V 8 bases, and 6 bases lay outside the gene matches. The CDR3 region is CASEQGLDYGYTF. CDR3 DNA: TGTGCCAGTGAACAGGGGTTGGACTATGGCTACACCTTC.

This clone has more than one count but fewer than ten. The chain links TRBV6-2 or TRBV6-3 to TRBJ1-5, with TRBD1 as a possible D gene (6 bases). CDR3 size: 14 residues. Trimming cost V 5 bases and J 8 bases, with 16 bases left between them. Germline V gene sequence: CDR1 MNHEY, CDR2 SVGEGT. The CDR3 DNA reads as TGTGCCAGCAGTCCCGGGGGGGCTGCGGAGCCCCAGCATTTT. It is translated as CASSPGGAAEPQHF.

The chain recombines TRBV5-5 with TRBJ2-5; 13 bases align to TRBD2. Germline CDR1 SGHKS, CDR2 YYEKEE (reference sequence). This CDR3 has 17 amino acids. With 4 bases clipped from V and 5 bases from J, the junction kept 11 bases outside the gene matches. The CDR3 DNA is TGTGCCAGCAGCAGTATACCACTAGCGGGGGGGCTGGAGACCCAGTACTTC. Encoded protein: CASSSIPLAGGLETQYF.

The V call is TRBV2, the J call TRBJ1-5; D gene ambiguous. The germline V and J ends were trimmed by 1 base and 4 bases, with 14 bases remaining between them. The germline V gene has CDR1 SNHLY and CDR2 FYNNEI. This CDR3 is 16 amino acids long. The CDR3 is CASSEVGSRFNQPQHF. The CDR3 DNA sequence: TGTGCCAGCAGTGAAGTGGGTAGCCGGTTTAATCAGCCCCAGCATTTT.

The chain links TRBV7-6 to TRBJ1-1, with D hard to call. V lost 4 bases to trimming and J lost 10 bases, with 22 bases between them. This CDR3 has 15 amino acids. Germline CDR1 is SGHVS and CDR2 is FNYEAQ. The CDR3 DNA follows: TGTGCCAGCAGCTCGGGATGGGAACGCACCGGCGGAGCTTTCTTT. Translation gives CASSSGWERTGGAFF.

The V and J genes are TRBV19 and TRBJ1-1; a weak D match, TRBD1 (5 bases). The germline gives CDR1 LNHDA, CDR2 SQIVND (reference sequence). The CDR3 is 15 amino acids. V was clipped by 6 bases and J by 1 base, with 15 bases between them. The chain's CDR3 is CASRQVPFSNTEAFF. CDR3 nucleotides: TGTGCCAGTAGACAGGTGCCGTTCTCGAACACTGAAGCTTTCTTT. Based on the CDR3 plus reference TRBV19 and TRBJ1-1, the full variable domain is DGGITQSPKYLFRKEGQNVTLSCEQNLNHDAMYWYRQDPGQGLRLIYYSQIVNDFQKGDIAEGYSVSREKKESFPLTVTSAQKNPTAFYLCASRQVPFSNTEAFFGQGTRLTVV.

The chain has TRBV5-1 and TRBJ2-5, with 7 bases aligning to TRBD1. Germline values: CDR1 SGHRS, CDR2 YFSETQ. The CDR3 runs 17 residues. V lost 4 bases, J lost 4 bases, and 16 bases stayed unmatched. The CDR3 DNA follows: TGCGCCAGCAGCCGACAGGGACAGCTCGAGGGAAGAGAGACCCAGTACTTC. This encodes CASSRQGQLEGRETQYF. The variable domain in full, completed from reference TRBV5-1 and TRBJ2-5, reads KAGVTQTPRYLIKTRGQQVTLSCSPISGHRSVSWYQQTPGQGLQFLFEYFSETQRNKGNFPGRFSGRQFSNSRSEMNVSTLELGDSALYLCASSRQGQLEGRETQYFGPGTRLLVL.

This chain uses TRBV5-6 with TRBJ2-2; possible D gene TRBD1, 6 bases. V lost 2 bases, J lost 10 bases, and 12 bases lay in between. This CDR3 comprises 13 residues. The germline CDR1 and CDR2 sequences are SGHDT and YYEEEE. In DNA form, the CDR3 reads TGTGCCAGCAGCTTAACAGGGATGGTGGAGCTGTTTTTT. Amino acid sequence: CASSLTGMVELFF.

The rearrangement uses TRBV6-6 and TRBJ2-2, with 10 nucleotides matching TRBD1. The V gene end was trimmed by 11 bases and the J gene end by 3 bases; junction bases not matched to a gene: 9. Germline-derived CDR1 and CDR2 are MNHNY and SVGAGI (reference sequence). The CDR3 has 15 residues. CDR3 nucleotides: TGTGCCGGCCAAGACAGGGGGCGGGACACCGGGGAGCTGTTTTTT. This codes for CAGQDRGRDTGELFF.

V and J are TRBV6-5 and TRBJ1-1; D remains ambiguous. The CDR3 contains 11 residues. Trimming stripped 8 bases from V and 3 bases from J, with 7 bases between. Germline CDR1 reads MNHEY; CDR2 reads SVGAGI. This CDR3 is CASDTYTEAFF. The CDR3 bases are TGTGCCAGCGACACCTACACTGAAGCTTTCTTT.

This sequence joins TRBV27 and TRBJ2-3; 7 nucleotides line up with TRBD1. The CDR3 contains 15 residues. Per germline, CDR1 MNHEY and CDR2 SMNVEV (reference sequence). J was trimmed by 1 base and V by 6 bases; bases with no gene match: 7. CDR3 nucleotides: TGTGCCAGCAGCGCTCGGGACAGCCGCACAGATACGCAGTATTTT. Protein sequence: CASSARDSRTDTQYF.

This sequence joins TRBV5-1 and TRBJ2-2; 7 nucleotides match TRBD2. The junction had 8 bases not matched to a gene; V was cut back by 4 bases and J by 5 bases. The V gene's germline CDR1 is SGHRS and CDR2 YFSETQ. The CDR3 runs 15 residues. In DNA, the CDR3 is TGCGCCAGCAGCCGCGAAGCGGGGAGGACCGGGGAGCTGTTTTTT. Translated, it gives CASSREAGRTGELFF.

This clone was observed a single time. The chain uses TRBV4-2 and TRBJ1-6; perhaps TRBD1 as D (5 bases). V lost 0 bases and J 9 bases, leaving 12 bases between the germline ends. This CDR3 is 15 amino acids long. Per germline, CDR1 LGHNA and CDR2 YNFKEQ. The CDR3 sequence is CASSQEIRVASPLHF. The CDR3 DNA is TGTGCCAGCAGCCAAGAGATCAGGGTCGCTTCACCCCTCCACTTT.

The chain joins TRBV27 to TRBJ1-1; a possible D gene is TRBD1 (6 bases). V was clipped by 4 bases and J by 1 base, with 10 bases between them. The CDR3 spans 14 residues. The V gene's germline CDR1 is MNHEY and CDR2 SMNVEV (reference sequence). The CDR3 DNA is TGTGCCAGCAGTTCAAGGGGGGGGAACACTGAAGCTTTCTTT. Its protein product is CASSSRGGNTEAFF.

This clone appeared a single time. The CDR3 nucleotides read TGTGCCAGCAGTTACTCGGGCCCCGGTACTTCACCCCTCCACTTT. As protein: CASSYSGPGTSPLHF. The chain recombines TRBV6-5 with TRBJ1-6, with D unresolved. The germline gives CDR1 MNHEY, CDR2 SVGAGI. Deletions cut 0 bases from V and 9 bases from J, with 12 bases between. This CDR3 contains 15 residues.

This clone is a singleton in its sample. The chain has TRBV4-2 and TRBJ1-6, with TRBD1 as a possible D gene (5 bases). Between the trimmed V and J ends, which lost 0 bases and 6 bases, there was a span of 6 bases. This CDR3 is built from 14 residues. Germline assignment: CDR1 LGHNA and CDR2 YNFKEQ. CDR3: CASSQEQVNSPLHF. For the CDR3, the DNA is TGTGCCAGCAGCCAAGAACAGGTTAATTCACCCCTCCACTTT.

This chain uses TRBV7-2 with TRBJ2-5, with 10 bases fitting TRBD2. The V segment lost 3 bases and the J segment 1 base; nucleotides outside the gene matches: 2. The germline CDR1 and CDR2 sequences are SGHTA and FQGNSA. The CDR3 has 15 residues. The CDR3 DNA follows: TGTGCCAGCAGCTTCCAGCGGGGGGGCCAAGAGACCCAGTACTTC. This encodes CASSFQRGGQETQYF.

The chain couples TRBV29-1 to TRBJ1-5; perhaps TRBD1 as D (5 bases). CDR1 SQVTM and CDR2 ANQGSEA come from the germline V gene. CDR3 length equals 13 residues. V lost 6 bases to trimming and J lost 5 bases, with 14 bases between them. Written as DNA, the CDR3 is TGCAGCGTGGGGAGGGGAAGGGATCAGCCCCAGCATTTT. Residues: CSVGRGRDQPQHF.

The genes are TRBV7-9 and TRBJ2-1, with a possible D match to TRBD2 (6 bases). Trimming took 3 bases from V and 6 from J, leaving 15 bases between them. The V gene's germline CDR1 is SEHNR and CDR2 FQNEAQ (reference sequence). This CDR3 region has 15 residues. CDR3 nucleotide sequence: TGTGCCAGCAGCTTTACTAGCTATGGTGGCAATGAGCAGTTCTTC. Translation gives CASSFTSYGGNEQFF.

V and J are TRBV4-1 and TRBJ2-2, with 9 bases lining up with TRBD1. Trimming took 4 bases from V and 1 from J; bases not matched to a gene: 4. Germline V gives CDR1 MGHRA, CDR2 YSYEKL. The CDR3 sequence is 16 residues long. CDR3 protein: CASSPWGQGNTGELFF. For the CDR3, the DNA is TGCGCCAGCAGCCCGTGGGGACAGGGGAACACCGGGGAGCTGTTTTTT.

The J gene is TRBJ1-5, the V gene TRBV7-2, with D possibly being TRBD1 (5 bases). Germline CDR1 SGHTA, CDR2 FQGNSA. The CDR3 consists of 15 residues. Between the trimmed V and J ends, which lost 1 base and 7 bases, there was a span of 14 bases. CDR3 coding DNA: TGTGCCAGCAGCTTAGGTAGCAGGGCAAGGCAGCCCCAGCATTTT. Its protein is CASSLGSRARQPQHF.